Detailed here is one T cell receptor beta chain. PBMCs were density-gradient isolated from about 9.6 ml fresh blood. This sample was taken from a study of Graves' ophthalmopathy and Graves' hyperthyroidism. Amplification of TCR beta CDR3 regions used RNA transcripts. Investigators did first-round RT-PCR with HTBI primers, then second-round multiplex PCR. TCRdb called the multiplex PCR reads again in MiXCR, with one record for every CDR3 protein. This sample has about 380,000 distinct CDR3 sequences, with roughly 15% found just once. The trim removed 5 bases at V and 3 bases at J, leaving 10 bases unmatched. The CDR3 has 16 amino acids. Germline V lookup: CDR1 SGHAT, CDR2 FQNNGV.

The sample comprised peripheral blood. The V call is TRBV11-2, the J call TRBJ2-7; 10 nucleotides line up with TRBD1. The receptor was derived from a woman aged 18-29 years with stable Graves' hyperthyroidism. CDR3 sequence: CASSPSWGTGDYEQYF. The CDR3, as DNA: TGTGCCAGCAGCCCCAGCTGGGGGACAGGGGACTACGAGCAGTACTTC.